Shown below are 24 T cell receptor beta chains from a single sample sequenced in a study of long-term antiretroviral therapy in people with HIV. The authors ran the immunoSEQ assay, v3.0, at survey level. This table comes from immunoSEQ multiplex PCR, and its TCRdb copy is limited to in-frame clones, with some not included. The table includes 10,000 to 15,000 clones, around 77% detected once. Sequencing was performed on unsorted PBMCs, taken 0.5 years before starting antiretroviral therapy. Every receptor here comes from a woman aged 35 to 49 with HIV.

This clone is labeled as medium-sized. The chain employs TRBV7-2 and TRBJ2-3; D not resolved. Germline V gene data show CDR1 as SGHTA and CDR2 as FQGNSA. With 7 bases removed from V and 4 bases from J, the gap between germline ends came to 12 bases. The CDR3 is 13 amino acids. CDR3 region: CASTPYGPDTQYF. CDR3 DNA sequence: TGTGCCAGCACCCCCTATGGCCCAGATACGCAGTATTTT.

This clone has a single count. V gene TRBV4-3 combines with J gene TRBJ2-3; D is undetermined. Germline lookup yields CDR1 LGHNA and CDR2 YSLEER. The CDR3 runs to 15 residues. Trimming took off 3 bases at V and 0 bases at J, with 10 bases between the two ends. Here the CDR3 reads CASSQGQRSTDTQYF. The CDR3 DNA reads as TGCGCCAGCAGCCAGGGTCAACGGAGCACAGATACGCAGTATTTT.

This clone has only one observation. V usage is TRBV7-9 and J usage is TRBJ2-1; 9 nucleotides agree with TRBD2. Germline values: CDR1 SEHNR, CDR2 FQNEAQ (reference sequence). There are 15 residues in the CDR3. V was clipped by 5 bases and J by 7 bases; unmatched bases: 9. CDR3 sequence: CASSPGLARLNEQFF. CDR3 DNA: TGTGCCAGCAGCCCGGGACTAGCAAGGCTTAATGAGCAGTTCTTC.

The chain joins TRBV7-9 to TRBJ1-1, with D possibly being TRBD1 (5 bases). Trimming took off 5 bases at V and 4 bases at J, with 11 bases between the two ends. The germline V gene has CDR1 SEHNR and CDR2 FQNEAQ (reference sequence). CDR3 length: 13 residues. The CDR3, as DNA: TGTGCCAGCAGCCGGGGCCCGGGCACTGAAGCTTTCTTT. This translates into CASSRGPGTEAFF.

The rearrangement links TRBV4-2 to TRBJ2-5; 16 bases match TRBD2. The CDR3 covers 18 residues. Trimming cost V 4 bases and J 5 bases; bases outside gene matches: 10. CDR1 LGHNA and CDR2 YNFKEQ come from the germline V gene. DNA of the CDR3: TGTGCCAGCAGCCTCTCCCCGGGACTAGCGGGGGGGCAGGAGACCCAGTACTTC. Its protein is CASSLSPGLAGGQETQYF.

This sequence joins TRBV11-2 and TRBJ2-7, with TRBD2 matching 7 bases. CDR3 length: 16 residues. The trim removed 2 bases at V and 0 bases at J, leaving 7 bases unmatched. Per germline, CDR1 SGHAT and CDR2 FQNNGV. The CDR3 bases are TGTGCCAGCAGCTTACGTCCCGGGGGGAGCTCCTACGAGCAGTACTTC. Amino acid sequence: CASSLRPGGSSYEQYF.

J is TRBJ2-3 and V is TRBV7-8; D remains unclear. Germline-derived CDR1 and CDR2 are SGHVS and FQNEAQ. The CDR3 length is 14 residues. V was trimmed by 0 bases and J by 4 bases, leaving 8 bases between them. CDR3 bases: TGTGCCAGCAGCTTAGCGGGATCCGCAGATACGCAGTATTTT. Its protein product is CASSLAGSADTQYF.

This clone has more than one count but fewer than ten. J is TRBJ1-1 and V is TRBV16; 7 nucleotides match TRBD1. V shed 4 bases, J shed 7 bases, and the junction held 18 bases outside the gene matches. Germline V gene data show CDR1 as KGHSY and CDR2 as FQNENV. The CDR3 has 17 residues. The CDR3 sequence: CASSLGTASNYVGEAFF. The CDR3 nucleotides read TGTGCCAGCAGCCTTGGGACAGCGTCAAATTATGTGGGTGAAGCTTTCTTT.

This clone qualifies as medium-sized. V usage is TRBV18 and J usage is TRBJ2-7; 8 positions match TRBD2. The J segment lost 2 bases and the V segment lost 3 bases, leaving 12 bases of the junction unmatched. Germline CDR1 and CDR2: KGHSH and LQKENI. This CDR3 is 17 amino acids long. Here the CDR3 DNA reads TGTGCCAGCTCACCCAACTTCGGGACTAGAGGCGCCTACGAGCAGTACTTC. It encodes CASSPNFGTRGAYEQYF.

The rearrangement joins TRBV9 to TRBJ2-1; possible D gene TRBD2, 6 bases. The V and J ends lost 4 bases and 0 bases respectively, with 11 bases between them. The CDR3 runs to 15 residues. CDR1 and CDR2 (germline): SGDLS, YYNGEE. CDR3 loop: CASSPRGSSYNEQFF. The CDR3 bases are TGTGCCAGCAGCCCGCGGGGTAGCTCCTACAATGAGCAGTTCTTC.

This sequence joins TRBV11-2 and TRBJ2-7, with 7 bases matching TRBD1. J was trimmed by 2 bases and V by 2 bases; bases with no gene match: 9. Germline CDR1 reads SGHAT; CDR2 reads FQNNGV. This CDR3 is 16 amino acids long. The CDR3: CASSLTGTEWAYEQYF. Here the CDR3 DNA reads TGTGCCAGCAGCTTAACCGGGACAGAGTGGGCCTACGAGCAGTACTTC.

J is TRBJ2-7 and V is TRBV9; D not resolved. Trimming stripped 1 base from V and 2 bases from J, with 7 bases between. This CDR3 spans 13 amino acids. Looked up from germline, CDR1 is SGDLS and CDR2 is YYNGEE. CDR3 loop: CASSVSPTYEQYF. In DNA, the CDR3 is TGTGCCAGCAGCGTATCACCTACCTACGAGCAGTACTTC.

The chain has TRBV5-6 and TRBJ2-3; TRBD2 is a possible D gene (5 bases). Germline loops: CDR1 SGHDT, CDR2 YYEEEE. There are 14 residues in the CDR3. The V end was cut by 2 bases, the J end by 5 bases, with 12 bases between. The chain's CDR3 is CASSFTTEGDTQYF. CDR3 sequence (DNA): TGTGCCAGCAGCTTTACCACCGAGGGAGATACGCAGTATTTT.

The V gene is TRBV12-5, the J gene TRBJ2-1; D might be TRBD2 (6 bases). The V end lost 2 bases, the J end lost 4 bases, and 12 bases lay between the germline ends. This CDR3 has 15 amino acids. CDR1 is LGHNT and CDR2 is FRNRAP in the germline V gene. The CDR3 bases are TGTGCTAGTGGTTTGCAGGGTAGCGGTTACAATGAGCAGTTCTTC. It yields the protein CASGLQGSGYNEQFF.

The CDR3 region has the DNA TGTGCCAGCAGTGAAGTGGCAGTCTCCTTCTCCTACGAGCAGTACTTC. The encoded protein is CASSEVAVSFSYEQYF. The chain couples TRBV2 to TRBJ2-7; D is undetermined. CDR1 is SNHLY and CDR2 is FYNNEI in the germline V gene. The CDR3 is 16 amino acids. V shed 1 base and J shed 0 bases, with 13 bases lying between them.

This clone has a single count. The gene calls are TRBV4-3 and TRBJ2-1; 12 nucleotides agree with TRBD2. V lost 3 bases and J lost 8; bases outside the gene matches: 8. The CDR3 loop spans 16 amino acids. Germline V gene lookup returns CDR1 LGHNA and CDR2 YSLEER. CDR3 DNA sequence: TGCGCCAGCAGCCAGGGATGGACTAGCGGGGCTTATGAGCAGTTCTTC. Translating it yields CASSQGWTSGAYEQFF.

The V gene is TRBV29-1, the J gene TRBJ2-3; no reliable D call. V was shortened by 5 bases and J by 5 bases, with 14 bases between the two germline ends. CDR3 length: 13 residues. The germline CDR1 and CDR2 sequences are SQVTM and ANQGSEA. In DNA, the CDR3 is TGCAGCGTTTCCCTGTCTGCTGAAGATACGCAGTATTTT. Protein: CSVSLSAEDTQYF.

This clone was observed a handful of times. CDR3 amino acids: CASSSRFTIYF. DNA of the CDR3: TGTGCCAGCAGTTCCCGTTTCACCATATATTTT. The rearrangement joins TRBV6-5 to TRBJ1-3; D is ambiguous. V dropped 4 bases and J dropped 9 bases, with 7 bases sitting between them. Germline V gene lookup returns CDR1 MNHEY and CDR2 SVGAGI. The CDR3 consists of 11 residues.

The chain carries TRBV19 and TRBJ2-2, with D perhaps being TRBD1 or TRBD2 (5 bases each). Trimming left V 5 bases short and J 5 bases short, with 24 bases between. Germline CDR1 reads LNHDA; CDR2 reads SQIVND (reference sequence). The CDR3 extends over 18 amino acids. CDR3 DNA sequence: TGTGCCAGTAGTCCAGGTAGTAAGGGGAACTCGGGAACCGGGGAGCTGTTTTTT. Translation gives CASSPGSKGNSGTGELFF.

This chain uses TRBV6-5 with TRBJ1-5; no clear D. The CDR3 consists of 15 residues. Germline values: CDR1 MNHEY, CDR2 SVGAGI. V was pared by 6 bases and J by 3 bases, with 15 bases between. The CDR3 here is CASSPDFEYNQPQHF. The CDR3 DNA reads TGTGCCAGCAGCCCGGATTTTGAGTACAATCAGCCCCAGCATTTT.

J is TRBJ2-7 and V is TRBV11-3; D not resolved. V shed 1 base and J shed 3 bases, with 13 bases lying between them. The CDR3 consists of 15 residues. From germline, CDR1 is SGHNT and CDR2 YENEEA. In DNA form, the CDR3 reads TGTGCCAGCAGCTTAGGACGACAATACAACTACGAGCAGTACTTC. Its protein product is CASSLGRQYNYEQYF.

This clone came up once. The V gene is TRBV7-9, the J gene TRBJ1-4; unclear D gene. CDR1 and CDR2 (germline): SEHNR, FQNEAQ (reference sequence). The CDR3 consists of 13 residues. Deletions cut 5 bases from V and 7 bases from J, with 11 bases between. The CDR3 sequence: CASSHPLSEKLFF. The DNA for the CDR3 is TGTGCCAGCAGCCACCCCCTGAGTGAAAAACTGTTTTTT.

Judged by abundance, this clone is medium-sized (0.01 to 0.1%). The chain has TRBV2 and TRBJ1-3; D unresolved. Trimming left V 4 bases short and J 0 bases short, with 4 bases between. The CDR3 is made up of 13 amino acids. Germline CDR1 and CDR2: SNHLY and FYNNEI. As DNA, the CDR3 is TGTGCCAGCAGTGTAAGCTCTGGAAACACCATATATTTT. Its translation is CASSVSSGNTIYF.

The chain couples TRBV13 to TRBJ1-1; the D is unclear. Germline values: CDR1 PRHDT, CDR2 FYEKMQ (reference sequence). V was trimmed by 2 bases and J by 3 bases, leaving 7 bases between them. The CDR3 sequence is 13 residues long. CDR3 sequence: CASSLMGYTEAFF. The CDR3 DNA reads as TGTGCCAGCAGCTTAATGGGTTACACTGAAGCTTTCTTT. Looking up the rest from reference TRBV13 and TRBJ1-1 gives the full variable domain: AAGVIQSPRHLIKEKRETATLKCYPIPRHDTVYWYQQGPGQDPQFLISFYEKMQSDKGSIPDRFSAQQFSDYHSELNMSSLELGDSALYFCASSLMGYTEAFFGQGTRLTVV.